This TCR beta chain originates from a study of somatic mutations in cytotoxic T cells in rheumatoid arthritis. Whole-study context: Each patient's diagnosis was followed right away by a blood draw (30 ml EDTA), before any treatment.

Study-wide points: Over 20% of CD8+ cells belonged to the largest CD8+ clone in about an eighth of the 65 patients. Unknown were the antigen targets of the expanded CD8+ clones. No correction for multiple comparisons was applied to the slight TRBV07 underrepresentation in rheumatoid arthritis patients.

Germline CDR1 is SGHRS and CDR2 is YFSETQ. V lost 4 bases and J lost 5; bases outside the gene matches: 6. The CDR3 is made up of 16 amino acids. This clone was detected once. The target antigen is unknown. Repertoires were generated with immunoSEQ multiplex PCR, while TCRdb's copy carries only in-frame clones and drops some. The table lists approximately 19,000 clones, 80% to 90% of them singletons. Specimen: CD8+ T cells sorted from blood. The chain joins TRBV5-1 to TRBJ2-2; 12 nucleotides match TRBD1. This TCR was sampled from an adult with rheumatoid arthritis. The CDR3 loop reads CASSGGDRGPTGELFF. Here the CDR3 DNA reads TGCGCCAGCAGCGGAGGGGACAGGGGGCCGACCGGGGAGCTGTTTTTT.